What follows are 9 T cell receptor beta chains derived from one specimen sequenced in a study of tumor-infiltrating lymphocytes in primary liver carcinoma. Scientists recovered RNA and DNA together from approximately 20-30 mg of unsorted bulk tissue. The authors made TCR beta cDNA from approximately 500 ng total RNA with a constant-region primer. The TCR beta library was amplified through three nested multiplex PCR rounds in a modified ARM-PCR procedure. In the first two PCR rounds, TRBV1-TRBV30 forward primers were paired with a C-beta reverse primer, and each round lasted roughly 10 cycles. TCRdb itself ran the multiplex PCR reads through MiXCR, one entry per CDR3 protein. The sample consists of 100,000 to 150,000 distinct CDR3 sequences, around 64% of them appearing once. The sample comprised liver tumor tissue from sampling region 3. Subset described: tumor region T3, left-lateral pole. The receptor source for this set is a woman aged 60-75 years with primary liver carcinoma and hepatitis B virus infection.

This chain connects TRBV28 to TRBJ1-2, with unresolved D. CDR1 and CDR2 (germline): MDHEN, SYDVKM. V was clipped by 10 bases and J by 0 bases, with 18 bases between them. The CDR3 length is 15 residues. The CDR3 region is CAIRSGITTNYGYTF. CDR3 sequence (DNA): TGTGCCATACGATCGGGGATAACAACTAACTATGGCTACACCTTC.

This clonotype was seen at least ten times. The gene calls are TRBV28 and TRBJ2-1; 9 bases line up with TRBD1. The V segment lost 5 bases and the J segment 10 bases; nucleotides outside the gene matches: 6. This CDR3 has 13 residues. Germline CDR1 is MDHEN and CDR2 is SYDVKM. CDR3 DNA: TGTGCCAGCAGTCCCCAGGACAGGGGCGAGCAGTTCTTC. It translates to CASSPQDRGEQFF.

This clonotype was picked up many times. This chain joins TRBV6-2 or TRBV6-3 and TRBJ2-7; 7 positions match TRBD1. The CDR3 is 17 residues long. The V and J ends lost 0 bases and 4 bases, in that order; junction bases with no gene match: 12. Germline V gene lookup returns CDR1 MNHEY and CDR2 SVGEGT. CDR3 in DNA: TGTGCCAGCAGTTACTCGAACGCCAGGGGGAACGCGTACGAGCAGTACTTC. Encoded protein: CASSYSNARGNAYEQYF.

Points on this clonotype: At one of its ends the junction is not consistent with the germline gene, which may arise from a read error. The CDR3 DNA reads TGTGCCAGCAGTCCGGACTCAAGGTATAGGGGGCAGTTATTC. It is translated as CASSPDSRYRGQLF. This chain connects TRBV11-2 to TRBJ2-1; TRBD1 matches at 7 bases. Germline V lookup: CDR1 SGHAT, CDR2 FQNNGV. The CDR3 has 14 amino acids.

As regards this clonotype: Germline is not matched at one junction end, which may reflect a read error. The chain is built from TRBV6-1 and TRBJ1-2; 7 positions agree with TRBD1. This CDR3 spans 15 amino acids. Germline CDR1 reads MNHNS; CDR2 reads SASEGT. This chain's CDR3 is CASSEGTGTYYDYTF. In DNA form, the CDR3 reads TGTGCCAGCAGTGAAGGGACAGGAACCTACTATGACTACACCTTC.

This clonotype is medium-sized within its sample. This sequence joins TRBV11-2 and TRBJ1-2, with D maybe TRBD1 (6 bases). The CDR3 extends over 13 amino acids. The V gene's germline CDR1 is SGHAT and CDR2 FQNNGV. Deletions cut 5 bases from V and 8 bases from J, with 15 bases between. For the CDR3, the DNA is TGTGCCAGCAGCCACGAGGGGGGTGGAGGCTACACCTTC. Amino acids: CASSHEGGGGYTF. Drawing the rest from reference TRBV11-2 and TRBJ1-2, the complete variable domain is EAGVAQSPRYKIIEKRQSVAFWCNPISGHATLYWYQQILGQGPKLLIQFQNNGVVDDSQLPKDRFSAERLKGVDSTLKIQPAKLEDSAVYLCASSHEGGGGYTFGSGTRLTVV.

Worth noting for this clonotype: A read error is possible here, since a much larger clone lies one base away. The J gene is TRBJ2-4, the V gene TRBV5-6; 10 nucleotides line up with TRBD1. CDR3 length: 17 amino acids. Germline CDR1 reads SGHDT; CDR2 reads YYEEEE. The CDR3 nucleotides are TGTGCCAGCAGCGCCATAGGGACAGGGGCTCTCAAAAACATTCGGTACTTC. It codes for CASSAIGTGALKNIRYF.

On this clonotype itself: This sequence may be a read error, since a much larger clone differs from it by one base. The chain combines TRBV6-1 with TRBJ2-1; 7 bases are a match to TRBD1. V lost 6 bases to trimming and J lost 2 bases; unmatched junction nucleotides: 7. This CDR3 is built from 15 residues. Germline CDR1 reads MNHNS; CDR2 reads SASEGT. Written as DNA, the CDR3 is TGTGCCAGCAGAGGGGGCGAGAGCCCCTACAATGAGCAGTTCTTC. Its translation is CASRGGESPYNEQFF.

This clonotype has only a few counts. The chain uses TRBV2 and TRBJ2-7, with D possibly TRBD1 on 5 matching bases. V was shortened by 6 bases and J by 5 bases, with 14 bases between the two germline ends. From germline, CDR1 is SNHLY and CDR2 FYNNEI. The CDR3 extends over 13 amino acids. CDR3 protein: CASRGVGVDEQYF. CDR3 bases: TGTGCCAGCAGGGGTGTAGGGGTCGACGAGCAGTACTTC.